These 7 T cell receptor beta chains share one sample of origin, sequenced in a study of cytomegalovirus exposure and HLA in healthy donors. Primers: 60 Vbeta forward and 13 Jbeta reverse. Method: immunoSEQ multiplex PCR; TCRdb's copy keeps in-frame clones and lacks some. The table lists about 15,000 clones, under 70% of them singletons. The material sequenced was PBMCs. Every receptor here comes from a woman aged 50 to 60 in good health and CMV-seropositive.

The CDR3 nucleotides are TGTGCCTGGAGTCGGGGGGGGAACACTGAAGCTTTCTTT. It is translated as CAWSRGGNTEAFF. The chain couples TRBV30 to TRBJ1-1; maybe TRBD1 (5 bases). V was shortened by 2 bases and J by 1 base, with 8 bases between the two germline ends. The CDR3 has 13 amino acids. Germline V gene lookup returns CDR1 GTSNPN and CDR2 SVGIG (reference sequence).

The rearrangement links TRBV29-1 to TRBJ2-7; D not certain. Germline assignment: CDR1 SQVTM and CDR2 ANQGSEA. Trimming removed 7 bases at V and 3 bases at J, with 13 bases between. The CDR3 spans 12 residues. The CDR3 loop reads CSAKRGVYEQYF. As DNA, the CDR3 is TGCAGCGCCAAGCGAGGAGTCTACGAGCAGTACTTC.

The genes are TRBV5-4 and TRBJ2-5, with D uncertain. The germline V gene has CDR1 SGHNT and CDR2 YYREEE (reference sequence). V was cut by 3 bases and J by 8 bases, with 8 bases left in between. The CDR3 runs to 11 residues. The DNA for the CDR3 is TGTGCCAGCAGCTCCTACTACACCCAGTACTTC. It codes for CASSSYYTQYF.

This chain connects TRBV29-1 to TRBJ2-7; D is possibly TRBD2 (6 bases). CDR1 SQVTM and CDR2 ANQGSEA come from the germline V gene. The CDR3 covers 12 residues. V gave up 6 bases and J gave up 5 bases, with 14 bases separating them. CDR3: CSVLTTSHEQYF. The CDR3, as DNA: TGCAGCGTCCTGACGACTAGTCACGAGCAGTACTTC.

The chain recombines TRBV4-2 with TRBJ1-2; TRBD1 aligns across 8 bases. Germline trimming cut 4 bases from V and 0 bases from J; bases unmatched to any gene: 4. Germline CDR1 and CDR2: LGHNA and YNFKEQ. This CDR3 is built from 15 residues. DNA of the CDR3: TGTGCCAGCAGCCCACGACAGGGGACTAACTATGGCTACACCTTC. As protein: CASSPRQGTNYGYTF.

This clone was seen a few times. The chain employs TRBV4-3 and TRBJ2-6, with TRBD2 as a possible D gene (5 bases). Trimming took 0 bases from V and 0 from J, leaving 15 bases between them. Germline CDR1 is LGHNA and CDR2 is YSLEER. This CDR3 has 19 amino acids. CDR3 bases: TGCGCCAGCAGCCAAGATTTGCAGGACGGGGTCTCTGGGGCCAACGTCCTGACTTTC. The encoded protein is CASSQDLQDGVSGANVLTF.

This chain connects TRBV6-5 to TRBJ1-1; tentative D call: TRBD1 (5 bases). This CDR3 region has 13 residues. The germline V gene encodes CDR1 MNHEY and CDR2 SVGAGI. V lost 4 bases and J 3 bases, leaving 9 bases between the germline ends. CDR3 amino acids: CASSSGLYTEAFF. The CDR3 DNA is TGTGCCAGCAGTTCGGGACTTTACACTGAAGCTTTCTTT.